The 6 T cell receptor beta chains below come from one sample, sequenced in a study of memory CD4+ T cells and cytomegalovirus serostatus. The sort gate was single viable CD3+CD4+CD8-CD45RO+ cells for memory CD4+ T cells. Measured with immunoSEQ multiplex PCR; TCRdb has only the in-frame clones, and not every one. The sample carries tens of thousands of clones, around 79% recorded once. Sequenced input: memory CD4+ T cells from blood. These receptors all come from an adult in good health and CMV-seropositive.

The chain has TRBV7-8 and TRBJ2-7; D is uncertain. The CDR3 is made up of 13 amino acids. Per the germline V gene, CDR1 is SGHVS and CDR2 is FQNEAQ. V was pared by 1 base and J by 7 bases, with 11 bases between. In DNA form, the CDR3 reads TGTGCCAGCAGCTTAGAGGTTTCTCTTGAGCAGTACGTC. Its protein is CASSLEVSLEQYV.

The CDR3, as DNA: TGTGCCAGCTCACGACCCAACAGTGTTCCCTACGAGCAGTACTTC. The encoded protein is CASSRPNSVPYEQYF. The chain recombines TRBV18 with TRBJ2-7, with no clear D. The CDR3 is 15 residues long. V lost 4 bases and J lost 2, with 15 bases in between. CDR1 is KGHSH and CDR2 is LQKENI in the germline V gene.

The rearrangement uses TRBV6-5 and TRBJ2-2, with unresolved D. V gave up 3 bases and J gave up 4 bases, with 9 bases separating them. The CDR3 is 14 residues long. Germline loops: CDR1 MNHEY, CDR2 SVGAGI. This chain's CDR3 is CASSYVPATGELFF. The CDR3 DNA reads as TGTGCCAGCAGTTATGTCCCCGCCACCGGGGAGCTGTTTTTT.

The chain combines TRBV2 with TRBJ2-7; 8 positions match TRBD1. The CDR3 spans 13 residues. V gave up 7 bases and J gave up 3 bases; unmatched junction bases: 5. From germline, CDR1 is SNHLY and CDR2 FYNNEI. CDR3 sequence reads: CASTWTGLYEQYF. CDR3 DNA sequence: TGTGCCAGCACCTGGACAGGGCTCTACGAGCAGTACTTC.

This chain uses TRBV19 with TRBJ2-1, with D perhaps assigned TRBD1 or TRBD2 (5 bases each). This CDR3 contains 14 residues. Germline-derived CDR1 and CDR2 are LNHDA and SQIVND (reference sequence). V lost 4 bases and J lost 7, with 14 bases in between. The CDR3 DNA sequence: TGTGCCAGTAGTAGGGACCCCACTAGTAATGAGCAGTTCTTC. This encodes CASSRDPTSNEQFF.

CDR3: CASSPPGLAGPNEQFF. In DNA, the CDR3 is TGTGCCAGCTCACCGCCGGGACTAGCGGGACCCAATGAGCAGTTCTTC. This sequence joins TRBV18 and TRBJ2-1; TRBD2 matches at 13 bases. In germline, CDR1 is KGHSH, CDR2 LQKENI. J gave up 6 bases and V 3 bases, and 5 bases lay outside the gene matches. The CDR3 covers 16 residues.